Detailed here is one T cell receptor beta chain. This specimen belongs to a study of shared clonotypes between healthy human individuals. Study information: Per donor, three plates held CD4 naive cells, three held CD4 memory, two held CD8 naive and one held CD8 memory.

TCRdb's copy holds only in-frame clones and misses some; the assay was immunoSEQ multiplex PCR. The sample lists a few hundred thousand clones; 95% to 98% were seen once. The germline gives CDR1 MNHNS, CDR2 SASEGT. Trimming left V 8 bases short and J 2 bases short, with 9 bases between. CDR3 length: 12 amino acids. The sequence was collected from a woman aged 25 to 45 in good health. The source material was naive CD4+ T cells sorted from blood. The subset was: CD45RA+ positively selected. The chain uses TRBV6-1 and TRBJ1-1, with D unclear. The CDR3 DNA sequence: TGTGCCAGCGGAATGGTAAACACTGAAGCTTTCTTT. The encoded protein is CASGMVNTEAFF.